This entry is about one T cell receptor (beta chain). Germline-derived CDR1 and CDR2 are LGHNA and YSLEER. The CDR3 sequence is 18 residues long. V was trimmed by 1 base and J by 0 bases, leaving 18 bases between them. This sample is drawn from a study of Graves' ophthalmopathy and Graves' hyperthyroidism. RNA served as the template for amplifying TCR beta CDR3 regions. First-round RT-PCR relied on HTBI primers, and a second-round multiplex PCR came next. MiXCR, applied by TCRdb to the multiplex PCR reads, yields one record per CDR3 protein. The data contain over a million distinct CDR3 sequences, less than 45% of them singletons.

This receptor was identified in an adult man with Graves' hyperthyroidism. Sequencing was performed on peripheral blood or thyroid tissue (not recorded which). V is TRBV4-3 and J is TRBJ1-2; D remains unclear. CDR3 sequence: CASSQVATSHLANYGYTF. CDR3 DNA sequence: TGCGCCAGCAGCCAAGTAGCGACGTCGCACTTAGCTAACTATGGCTACACCTTC.